These T cell receptor beta chains were read from a single sample in a study of shared clonotypes between healthy human individuals. Method: immunoSEQ multiplex PCR; TCRdb's copy keeps in-frame clones and lacks some. The sample carries over a million clones, roughly 96% recorded once. The sample taken for sequencing was naive CD4+ T cells sorted from blood. These receptors were taken from a man between 25 and 39 years old in good health. Both conserved end residues are part of each CDR3. A D gene is named only where the DNA matches it firmly. Size tells how often a clone was seen (once, few, many) or the class of an expanded clone, and some rows leave it out.

clone size: -
J gene: TRBJ1-5
V gene: TRBV2
D gene: -
CDR3 DNA: TGTGCCAGCAGCGAAAATAGCAATCAGCCCCAGCATTTT
CDR3 protein: CASSENSNQPQHF

clone size: -
J gene: TRBJ2-3
V gene: TRBV14
D gene: TRBD2
CDR3 DNA: TGTGCCAGCAGCCTGGAATTGACGGGAGGCTTCCGAGATACGCAGTATTTT
CDR3 protein: CASSLELTGGFRDTQYF

clone size: -
J gene: TRBJ2-3
V gene: TRBV19
D gene: TRBD2
CDR3 DNA: TGTGCCAGTAGCGTACAACTAGCGGGAGGTCCAGATACGCAGTATTTT
CDR3 protein: CASSVQLAGGPDTQYF

clone size: -
J gene: TRBJ1-1
V gene: TRBV5-1
D gene: -
CDR3 DNA: TGCGCCAGCAGCCTCGACAAGAACACTGAAGCTTTCTTT
CDR3 protein: CASSLDKNTEAFF

clone size: -
J gene: TRBJ2-1
V gene: TRBV7-6
D gene: TRBD2
CDR3 DNA: TGTGCCAGCAGCTTCCCCAGGGGAGGTAGCGGGAGTTTTTATGAGCAGTTCTTC
CDR3 protein: CASSFPRGGSGSFYEQFF

clone size: -
J gene: TRBJ2-5
V gene: TRBV7-9
D gene: -
CDR3 DNA: TGTGCCAGCAGCTTAAATTGGGCATCGCAACAAGAGACCCAGTACTTC
CDR3 protein: CASSLNWASQQETQYF

clone size: -
J gene: TRBJ1-4
V gene: TRBV7-9
D gene: -
CDR3 DNA: TGTGCCAGCAGCTTCGGCCAGAGGGGGAGTAATGAAAAACTGTTTTTT
CDR3 protein: CASSFGQRGSNEKLFF

clone size: once
J gene: TRBJ1-1
V gene: TRBV25-1
D gene: -
CDR3 DNA: TGTGCCAGCAGTGAACTGGGGGGGCCCACTGAAGCTTTCTTT
CDR3 protein: CASSELGGPTEAFF

clone size: few
J gene: TRBJ1-2
V gene: TRBV11-2
D gene: -
CDR3 DNA: TGTGCCAGCAGCTTAGCTGGACGGCTTAACTATGGCTACACCTTC
CDR3 protein: CASSLAGRLNYGYTF

clone size: -
J gene: TRBJ2-2
V gene: TRBV9
D gene: -
CDR3 DNA: TGTGCCAGCAGCGTAGAGGGGCTACCGATCGGGGAGCTGTTTTTT
CDR3 protein: CASSVEGLPIGELFF

clone size: -
J gene: TRBJ2-1
V gene: TRBV19
D gene: TRBD2
CDR3 DNA: TGTGCCAGTAGTACCTTACTAGCGGGTGCACCCTACAATGAGCAGTTCTTC
CDR3 protein: CASSTLLAGAPYNEQFF

clone size: -
J gene: TRBJ2-7
V gene: TRBV18
D gene: TRBD1
CDR3 DNA: TGTGCCAGCTCACCACCGGGACAGGGAATACGGGAGCAGTACTTC
CDR3 protein: CASSPPGQGIREQYF

clone size: -
J gene: TRBJ1-1
V gene: TRBV5-4
D gene: TRBD1
CDR3 DNA: TGTGCCAGCAGCTTTGGGACAGGGCGAACTGAAGCTTTCTTT
CDR3 protein: CASSFGTGRTEAFF

clone size: -
J gene: TRBJ2-3
V gene: TRBV30
D gene: TRBD2
CDR3 DNA: TGTGCCTGGAGTGTGGGGCGGGAGGGCGATACGCAGTATTTT
CDR3 protein: CAWSVGREGDTQYF

clone size: -
J gene: TRBJ1-5
V gene: TRBV6-6
D gene: TRBD1
CDR3 DNA: TGTGCCAGCAGCTCCGGGACAGGGGGGTCGGAACAGCCCCAGCATTTT
CDR3 protein: CASSSGTGGSEQPQHF

clone size: -
J gene: TRBJ2-5
V gene: TRBV19
D gene: TRBD1
CDR3 DNA: TGTGCCAGTAGTATCCGACAGGGAGAGACCCAGTACTTC
CDR3 protein: CASSIRQGETQYF

clone size: -
J gene: TRBJ2-5
V gene: TRBV6-1
D gene: -
CDR3 DNA: TGTGCCAGCAGTGGACAGCCGGGCGGGGAGACCCAGTACTTC
CDR3 protein: CASSGQPGGETQYF

clone size: -
J gene: TRBJ1-2
V gene: TRBV18
D gene: -
CDR3 DNA: TGTGCCAGCTCACCGCCGGGGGTCTATGGCTACACCTTC
CDR3 protein: CASSPPGVYGYTF

clone size: -
J gene: TRBJ2-2
V gene: TRBV7-6
D gene: -
CDR3 DNA: TGTGCCAGCAGCCCCCGGACGGCATACACCGGGGAGCTGTTTTTT
CDR3 protein: CASSPRTAYTGELFF

clone size: once
J gene: TRBJ2-7
V gene: TRBV18
D gene: -
CDR3 DNA: TGTGCCAGCTCACCAGTAAGGGGGGCGGAATACGAGCAGTACTTC
CDR3 protein: CASSPVRGAEYEQYF

clone size: -
J gene: TRBJ2-1
V gene: TRBV7-2
D gene: TRBD1
CDR3 DNA: TGTGCCAGCAGCGGCACCGGGACAGGGACTATCTTC
CDR3 protein: CASSGTGTGTIF

clone size: -
J gene: TRBJ2-5
V gene: TRBV5-1
D gene: -
CDR3 DNA: TGCGCCAGCAGCTTGGAGTATAAAGAGACCCAGTACTTC
CDR3 protein: CASSLEYKETQYF

clone size: -
J gene: TRBJ1-1
V gene: TRBV13
D gene: -
CDR3 DNA: TGTGCCAGCAGCATAACAGGGTTGAACACTGAAGCTTTCTTT
CDR3 protein: CASSITGLNTEAFF

clone size: -
J gene: TRBJ2-1
V gene: TRBV27
D gene: -
CDR3 DNA: TGTGCCAGCAGCCCGACTCGCAGCTCCTACAATGAGCAGTTCTTC
CDR3 protein: CASSPTRSSYNEQFF

clone size: -
J gene: TRBJ2-2
V gene: TRBV29-1
D gene: TRBD1
CDR3 DNA: TGCAGCGCCAGGGGGTCCGGGGAGCTGTTTTTT
CDR3 protein: CSARGSGELFF

clone size: -
J gene: TRBJ2-7
V gene: TRBV7-2
D gene: TRBD2
CDR3 DNA: TGTGCCAGCAGCTCTGCCGGGACTAGCGGCTACGAGCAGTACTTC
CDR3 protein: CASSSAGTSGYEQYF

clone size: -
J gene: TRBJ2-1
V gene: TRBV19
D gene: -
CDR3 DNA: TGTGCCAGTAGTATATCCAGCTCCTACAATGAGCAGTTCTTC
CDR3 protein: CASSISSSYNEQFF

clone size: -
J gene: TRBJ2-3
V gene: TRBV11-2
D gene: -
CDR3 DNA: TGTGCCAGCAGCTTAGATTGGCGGACTAGCACAGATACGCAGTATTTT
CDR3 protein: CASSLDWRTSTDTQYF